The present T cell receptor beta chain was sequenced within a study of cytomegalovirus exposure and HLA in healthy donors. Across the whole study: In terms of ancestry, the Caucasian-associated cluster contained 81% of the roughly 400 genotyped donors.

Study observations and caveats: A later analysis showed TCR association rates differing by HLA locus, peaking at DRB1 and lowest at HLA-C. As immune exposure information, only CMV serostatus was available. TRBV6-2, TRBV6-3 and other indistinguishable V segments were excluded.

13 Jbeta primers and 60 Vbeta primers were used for the PCR. The method was immunoSEQ multiplex PCR; TCRdb's version includes in-frame clones alone and lacks a portion of them. The table includes 55,000 to 65,000 clones, approximately 80% detected once. This clone was recorded once. Its specificity is unknown. The CDR3 sequence is 16 residues long. Between the trimmed V and J ends, which lost 6 bases and 3 bases, there was a span of 20 bases. CDR1 is SGHAT, CDR2 FQDESV, per germline (reference sequence). This clonotype originated in a middle-aged woman in good health and CMV-seropositive. The sample was PBMCs. The chain carries TRBV11-1 and TRBJ1-1; the D gene is possibly TRBD1 (6 bases). Here the CDR3 reads CASRFGQGSQYTEAFF. The CDR3 bases are TGTGCCAGCAGATTTGGGCAGGGGAGCCAGTACACTGAAGCTTTCTTT.